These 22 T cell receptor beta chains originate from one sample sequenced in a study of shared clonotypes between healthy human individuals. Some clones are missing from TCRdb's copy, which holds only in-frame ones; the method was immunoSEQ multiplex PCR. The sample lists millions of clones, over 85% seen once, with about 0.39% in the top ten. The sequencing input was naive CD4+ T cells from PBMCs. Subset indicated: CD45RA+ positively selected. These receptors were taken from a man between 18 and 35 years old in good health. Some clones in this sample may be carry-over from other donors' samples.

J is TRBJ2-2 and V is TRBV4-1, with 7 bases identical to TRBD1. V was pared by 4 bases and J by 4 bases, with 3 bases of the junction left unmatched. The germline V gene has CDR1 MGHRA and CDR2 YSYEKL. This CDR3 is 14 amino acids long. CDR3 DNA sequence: TGCGCCAGCAGCCGACAGGGTGGCACCGGGGAGCTGTTTTTT. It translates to CASSRQGGTGELFF.

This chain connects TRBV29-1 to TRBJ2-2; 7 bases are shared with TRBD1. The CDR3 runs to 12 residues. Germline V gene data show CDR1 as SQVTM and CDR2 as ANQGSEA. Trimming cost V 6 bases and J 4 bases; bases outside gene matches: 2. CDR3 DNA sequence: TGCAGCGTAGGACAGGCCACCGGGGAGCTGTTTTTT. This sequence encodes CSVGQATGELFF.

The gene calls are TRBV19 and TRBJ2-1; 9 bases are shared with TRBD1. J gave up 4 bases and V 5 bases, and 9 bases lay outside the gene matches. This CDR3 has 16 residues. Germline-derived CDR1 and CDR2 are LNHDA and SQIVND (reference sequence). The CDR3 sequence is CASSPAGTGLYNEQFF. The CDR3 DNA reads TGTGCCAGTAGTCCCGCCGGGACAGGGCTTTACAATGAGCAGTTCTTC.

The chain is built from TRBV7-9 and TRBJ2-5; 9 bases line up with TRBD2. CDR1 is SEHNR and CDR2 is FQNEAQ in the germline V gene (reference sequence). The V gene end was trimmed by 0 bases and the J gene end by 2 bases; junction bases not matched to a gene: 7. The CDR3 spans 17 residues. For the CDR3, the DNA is TGTGCCAGCAGCTTAGCCCCGTCTAGCGGGGTACAAGAGACCCAGTACTTC. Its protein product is CASSLAPSSGVQETQYF.

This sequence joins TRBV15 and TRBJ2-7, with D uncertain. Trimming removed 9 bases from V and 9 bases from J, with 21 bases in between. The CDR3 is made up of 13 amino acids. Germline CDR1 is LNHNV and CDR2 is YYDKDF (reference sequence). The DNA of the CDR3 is TGTGCCACACAAGGCCCCGAGGTTGCTTCGCAGTACTTC. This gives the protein CATQGPEVASQYF.

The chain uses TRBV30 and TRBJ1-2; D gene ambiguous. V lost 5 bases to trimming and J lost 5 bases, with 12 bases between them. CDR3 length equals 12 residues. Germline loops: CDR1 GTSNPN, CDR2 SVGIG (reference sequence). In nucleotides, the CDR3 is TGTGCCTGGGAAGCCGGGATTTATGGCTACACCTTC. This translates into CAWEAGIYGYTF.

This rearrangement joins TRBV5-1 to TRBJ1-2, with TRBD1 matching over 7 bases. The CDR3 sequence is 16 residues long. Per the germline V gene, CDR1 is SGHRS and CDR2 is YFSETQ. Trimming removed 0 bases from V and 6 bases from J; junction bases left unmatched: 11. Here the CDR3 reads CASSLGQGPPKDGYTF. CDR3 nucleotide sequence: TGCGCCAGCAGCTTGGGACAGGGCCCCCCAAAGGATGGCTACACCTTC.

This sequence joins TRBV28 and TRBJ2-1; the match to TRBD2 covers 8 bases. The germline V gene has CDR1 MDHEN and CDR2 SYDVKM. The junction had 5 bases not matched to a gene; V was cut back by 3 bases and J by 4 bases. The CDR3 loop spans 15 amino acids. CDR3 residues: CASSFSGGGYNEQFF. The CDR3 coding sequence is TGTGCCAGCAGTTTCTCCGGGGGGGGATACAATGAGCAGTTCTTC.

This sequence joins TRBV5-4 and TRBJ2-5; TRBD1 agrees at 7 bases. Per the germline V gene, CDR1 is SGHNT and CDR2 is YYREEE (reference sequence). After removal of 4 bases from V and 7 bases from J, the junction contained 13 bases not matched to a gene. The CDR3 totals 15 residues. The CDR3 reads CASSRDRELLVTQYF. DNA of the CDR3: TGTGCCAGCAGCCGGGACAGAGAACTCCTGGTGACCCAGTACTTC.

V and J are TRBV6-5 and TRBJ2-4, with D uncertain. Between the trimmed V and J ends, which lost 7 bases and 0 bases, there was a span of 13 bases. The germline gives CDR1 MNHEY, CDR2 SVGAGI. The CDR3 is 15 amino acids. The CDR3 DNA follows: TGTGCCAGCAAGCGTACGGTGATAGCCAAAAACATTCAGTACTTC. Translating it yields CASKRTVIAKNIQYF.

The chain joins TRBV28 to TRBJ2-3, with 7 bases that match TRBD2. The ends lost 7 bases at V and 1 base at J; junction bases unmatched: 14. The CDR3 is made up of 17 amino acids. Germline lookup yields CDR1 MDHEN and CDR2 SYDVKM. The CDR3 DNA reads TGTGCCAGCACCTCTCGAAATGGGGGAGGGGGCACAGATACGCAGTATTTT. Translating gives CASTSRNGGGGTDTQYF.

The CDR3 region is CASSLGQTVADTQYF. The CDR3 DNA reads as TGTGCCAGCAGCTTGGGGCAGACGGTAGCAGATACGCAGTATTTT. This chain connects TRBV7-8 to TRBJ2-3; possibly TRBD1 for D (5 bases). This CDR3 spans 15 amino acids. Germline V lookup: CDR1 SGHVS, CDR2 FQNEAQ. V lost 3 bases and J 4 bases, leaving 14 bases between the germline ends.

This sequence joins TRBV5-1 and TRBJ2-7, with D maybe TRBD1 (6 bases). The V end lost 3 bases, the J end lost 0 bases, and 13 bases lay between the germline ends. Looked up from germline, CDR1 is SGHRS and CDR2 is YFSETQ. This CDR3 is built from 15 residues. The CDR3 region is CASSYTGTNSYEQYF. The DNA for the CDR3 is TGCGCCAGCAGCTATACAGGGACGAACTCCTACGAGCAGTACTTC.

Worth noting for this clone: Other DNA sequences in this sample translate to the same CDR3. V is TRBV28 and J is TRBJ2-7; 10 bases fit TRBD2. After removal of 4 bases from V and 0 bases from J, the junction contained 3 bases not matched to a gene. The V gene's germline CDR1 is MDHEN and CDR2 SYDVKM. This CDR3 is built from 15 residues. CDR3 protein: CASSSPSGSSYEQYF. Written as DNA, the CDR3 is TGTGCCAGCAGTTCCCCTAGCGGGAGCTCCTACGAGCAGTACTTC.

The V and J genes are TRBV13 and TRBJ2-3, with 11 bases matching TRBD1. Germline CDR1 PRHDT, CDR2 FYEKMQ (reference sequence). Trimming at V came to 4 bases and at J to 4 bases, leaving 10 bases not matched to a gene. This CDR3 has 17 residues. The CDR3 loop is CASSSRTGGGVADTQYF. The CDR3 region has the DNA TGTGCCAGCAGCTCCAGGACAGGGGGCGGAGTTGCAGATACGCAGTATTTT.

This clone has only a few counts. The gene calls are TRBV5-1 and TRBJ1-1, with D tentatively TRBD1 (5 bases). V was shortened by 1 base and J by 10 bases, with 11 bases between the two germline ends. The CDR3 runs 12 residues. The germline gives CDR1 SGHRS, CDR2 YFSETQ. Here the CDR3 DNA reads TGCGCCAGCAGCTTGTTGGGGGAGGGAGCTTTCTTT. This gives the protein CASSLLGEGAFF.

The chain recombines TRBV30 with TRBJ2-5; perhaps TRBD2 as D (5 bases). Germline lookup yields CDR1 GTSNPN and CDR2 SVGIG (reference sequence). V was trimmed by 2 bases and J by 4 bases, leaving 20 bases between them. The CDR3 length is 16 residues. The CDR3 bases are TGTGCCTGGAGTCAAAGCAGACTGGCGGGTAGAGAGACCCAGTACTTC. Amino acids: CAWSQSRLAGRETQYF.

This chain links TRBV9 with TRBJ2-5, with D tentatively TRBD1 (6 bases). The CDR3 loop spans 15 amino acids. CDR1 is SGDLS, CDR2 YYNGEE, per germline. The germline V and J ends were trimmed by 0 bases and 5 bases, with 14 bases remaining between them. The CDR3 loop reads CASSVATGFSETQYF. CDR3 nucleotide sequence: TGTGCCAGCAGCGTAGCTACAGGGTTTAGCGAGACCCAGTACTTC.

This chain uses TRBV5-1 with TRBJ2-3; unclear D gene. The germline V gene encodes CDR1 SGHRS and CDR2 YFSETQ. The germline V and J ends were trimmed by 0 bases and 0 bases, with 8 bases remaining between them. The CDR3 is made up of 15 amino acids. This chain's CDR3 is CASSLAPQSTDTQYF. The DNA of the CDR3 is TGCGCCAGCAGCTTGGCACCCCAAAGCACAGATACGCAGTATTTT.

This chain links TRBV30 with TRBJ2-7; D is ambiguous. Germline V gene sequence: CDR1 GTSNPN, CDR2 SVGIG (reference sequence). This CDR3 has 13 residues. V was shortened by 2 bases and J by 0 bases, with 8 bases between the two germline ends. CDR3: CAWSIDLSYEQYF. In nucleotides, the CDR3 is TGTGCCTGGAGTATAGACCTCTCCTACGAGCAGTACTTC.

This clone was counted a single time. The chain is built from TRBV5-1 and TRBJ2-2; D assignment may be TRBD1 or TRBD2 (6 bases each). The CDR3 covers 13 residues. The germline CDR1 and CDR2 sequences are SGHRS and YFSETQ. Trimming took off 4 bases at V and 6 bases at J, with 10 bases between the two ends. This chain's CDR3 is CASSGRTAGELFF. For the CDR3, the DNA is TGCGCCAGCAGCGGGAGGACAGCCGGGGAGCTGTTTTTT. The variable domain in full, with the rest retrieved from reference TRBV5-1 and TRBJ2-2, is KAGVTQTPRYLIKTRGQQVTLSCSPISGHRSVSWYQQTPGQGLQFLFEYFSETQRNKGNFPGRFSGRQFSNSRSEMNVSTLELGDSALYLCASSGRTAGELFFGEGSRLTVL.

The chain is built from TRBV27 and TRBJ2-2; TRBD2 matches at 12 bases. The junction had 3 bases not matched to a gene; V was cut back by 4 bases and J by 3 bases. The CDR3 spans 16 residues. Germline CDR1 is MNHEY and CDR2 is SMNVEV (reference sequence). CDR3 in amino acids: CASSSLAGGDTGELFF. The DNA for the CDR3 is TGTGCCAGCAGTTCCCTAGCGGGAGGGGACACCGGGGAGCTGTTTTTT.